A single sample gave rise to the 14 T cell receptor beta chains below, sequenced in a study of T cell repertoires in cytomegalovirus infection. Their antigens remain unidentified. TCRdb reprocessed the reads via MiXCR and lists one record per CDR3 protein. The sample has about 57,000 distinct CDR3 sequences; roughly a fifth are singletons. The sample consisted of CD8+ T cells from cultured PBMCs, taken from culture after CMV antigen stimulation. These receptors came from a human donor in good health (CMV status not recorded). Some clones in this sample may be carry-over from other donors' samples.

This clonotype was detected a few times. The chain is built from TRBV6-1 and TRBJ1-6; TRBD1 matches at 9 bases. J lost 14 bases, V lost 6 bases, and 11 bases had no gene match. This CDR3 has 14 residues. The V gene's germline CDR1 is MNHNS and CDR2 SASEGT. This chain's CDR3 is CASRDRGPTGALHF. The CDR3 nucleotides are TGTGCCAGCAGGGACAGGGGTCCTACCGGGGCCCTCCACTTT.

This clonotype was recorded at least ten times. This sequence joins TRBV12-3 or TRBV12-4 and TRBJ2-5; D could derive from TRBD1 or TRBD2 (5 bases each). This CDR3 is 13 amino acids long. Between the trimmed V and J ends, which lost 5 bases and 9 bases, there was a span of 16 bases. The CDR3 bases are TGTGCCAGCAGTCCCACCGGGACCTTGTCCCAGTACTTC. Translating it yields CASSPTGTLSQYF.

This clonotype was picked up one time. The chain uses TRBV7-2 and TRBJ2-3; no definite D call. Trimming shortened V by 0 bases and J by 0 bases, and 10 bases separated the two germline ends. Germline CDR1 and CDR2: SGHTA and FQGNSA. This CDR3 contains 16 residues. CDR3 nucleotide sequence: TGTGCCAGCAGCTTAGCCGCTTCGGCTAGCACAGATACGCAGTATTTT. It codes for CASSLAASASTDTQYF.

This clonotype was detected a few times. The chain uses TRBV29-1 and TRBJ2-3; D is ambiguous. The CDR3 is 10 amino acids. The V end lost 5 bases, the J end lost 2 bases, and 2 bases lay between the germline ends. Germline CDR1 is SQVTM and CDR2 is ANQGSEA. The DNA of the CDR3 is TGCAGCGTTTTCACAGATACGCAGTATTTT. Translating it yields CSVFTDTQYF.

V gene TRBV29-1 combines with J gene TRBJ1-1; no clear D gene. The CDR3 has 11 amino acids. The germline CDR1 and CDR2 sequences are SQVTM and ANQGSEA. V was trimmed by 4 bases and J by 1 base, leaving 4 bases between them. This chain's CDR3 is CSVGQNTEAFF. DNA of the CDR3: TGCAGCGTTGGACAGAACACTGAAGCTTTCTTT.

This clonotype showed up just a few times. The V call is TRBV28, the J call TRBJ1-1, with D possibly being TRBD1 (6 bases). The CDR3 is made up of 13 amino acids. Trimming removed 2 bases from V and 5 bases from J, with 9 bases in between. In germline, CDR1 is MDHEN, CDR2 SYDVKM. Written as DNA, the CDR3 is TGTGCCAGCAGTTTACAGGGGTGGACTGAAGCTTTCTTT. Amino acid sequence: CASSLQGWTEAFF.

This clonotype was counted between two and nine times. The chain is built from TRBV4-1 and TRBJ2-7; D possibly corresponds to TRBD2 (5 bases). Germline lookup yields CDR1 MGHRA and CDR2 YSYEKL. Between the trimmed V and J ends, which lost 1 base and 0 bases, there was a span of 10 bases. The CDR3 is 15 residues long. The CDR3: CASSQVGSGSYEQYF. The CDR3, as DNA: TGCGCCAGCAGCCAAGTCGGCAGCGGCTCCTACGAGCAGTACTTC.

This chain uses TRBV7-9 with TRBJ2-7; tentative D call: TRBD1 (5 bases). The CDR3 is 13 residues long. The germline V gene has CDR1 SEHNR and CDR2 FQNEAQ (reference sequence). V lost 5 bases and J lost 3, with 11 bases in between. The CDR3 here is CASSRGQFYEQYF. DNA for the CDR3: TGTGCCAGCAGCCGCGGACAATTCTACGAGCAGTACTTC.

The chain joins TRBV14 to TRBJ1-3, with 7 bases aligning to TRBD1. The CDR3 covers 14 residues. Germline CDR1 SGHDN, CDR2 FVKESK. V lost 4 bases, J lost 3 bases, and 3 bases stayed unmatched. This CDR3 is CASSLTGIGNTIYF. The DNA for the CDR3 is TGTGCCAGCAGCCTGACAGGGATTGGAAACACCATATATTTT.

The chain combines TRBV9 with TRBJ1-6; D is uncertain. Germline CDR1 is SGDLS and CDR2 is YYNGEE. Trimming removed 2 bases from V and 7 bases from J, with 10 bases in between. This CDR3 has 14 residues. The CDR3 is CASSVGRLNSPLHF. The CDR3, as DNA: TGTGCCAGCAGCGTGGGCAGACTCAATTCACCCCTCCACTTT.

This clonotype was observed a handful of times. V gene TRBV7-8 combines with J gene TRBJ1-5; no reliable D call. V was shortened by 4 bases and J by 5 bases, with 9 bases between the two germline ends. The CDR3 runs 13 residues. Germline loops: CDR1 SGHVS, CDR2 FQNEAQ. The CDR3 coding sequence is TGTGCCAGCAGCTCCTCGCGGTATCAGCCCCAGCATTTT. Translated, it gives CASSSSRYQPQHF.

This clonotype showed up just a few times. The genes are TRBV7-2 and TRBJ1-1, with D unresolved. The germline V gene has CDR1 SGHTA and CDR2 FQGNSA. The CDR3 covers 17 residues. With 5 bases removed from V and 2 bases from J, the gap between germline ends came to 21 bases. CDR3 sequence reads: CASSPRASPIFNTEAFF. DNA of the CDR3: TGTGCCAGCAGCCCCCGTGCTAGTCCCATTTTTAACACTGAAGCTTTCTTT.

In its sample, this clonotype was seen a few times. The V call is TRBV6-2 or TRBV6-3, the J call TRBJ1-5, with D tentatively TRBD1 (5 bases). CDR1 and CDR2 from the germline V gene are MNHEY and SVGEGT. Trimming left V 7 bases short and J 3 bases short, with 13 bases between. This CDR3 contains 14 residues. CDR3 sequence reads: CASKYGGYNQPQHF. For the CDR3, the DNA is TGTGCCAGCAAATATGGGGGGTACAATCAGCCCCAGCATTTT.

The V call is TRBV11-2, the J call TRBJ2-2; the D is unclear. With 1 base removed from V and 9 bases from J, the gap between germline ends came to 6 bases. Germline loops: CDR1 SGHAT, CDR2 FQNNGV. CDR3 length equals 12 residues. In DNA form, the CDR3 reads TGTGCCAGCAGCTTAGTGGCTCGGGAGCTGTTTTTT. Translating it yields CASSLVARELFF.